This T cell receptor (beta chain) was observed in a study of T cell clones after liver transplantation. Study at large: Patients counted as tolerant after at least one year off all immunosuppression, enzymes not exceeding twice normal.

Assay: immunoSEQ multiplex PCR; the TCRdb copy retains only in-frame clones and omits some. The sample lists fewer than 65,000 clones; roughly nine tenths were seen once. The CDR3 has 13 residues. The germline V and J ends were trimmed by 7 bases and 6 bases, with 16 bases remaining between them. The V gene's germline CDR1 is WSHSY and CDR2 SAAADI. This sequence was found in a human patient who received a liver transplant. Some of these T cells may belong to the graft donor. Material: CD8+ T cells from blood, obtained 12 months after liver transplant. This sequence joins TRBV10-2 and TRBJ2-7, with a weak D call TRBD1 (5 bases). CDR3 DNA sequence: TGCGCCAGCAACGAGATCAGGGTGGGCGAGCAGTACTTC. Its translation is CASNEIRVGEQYF.